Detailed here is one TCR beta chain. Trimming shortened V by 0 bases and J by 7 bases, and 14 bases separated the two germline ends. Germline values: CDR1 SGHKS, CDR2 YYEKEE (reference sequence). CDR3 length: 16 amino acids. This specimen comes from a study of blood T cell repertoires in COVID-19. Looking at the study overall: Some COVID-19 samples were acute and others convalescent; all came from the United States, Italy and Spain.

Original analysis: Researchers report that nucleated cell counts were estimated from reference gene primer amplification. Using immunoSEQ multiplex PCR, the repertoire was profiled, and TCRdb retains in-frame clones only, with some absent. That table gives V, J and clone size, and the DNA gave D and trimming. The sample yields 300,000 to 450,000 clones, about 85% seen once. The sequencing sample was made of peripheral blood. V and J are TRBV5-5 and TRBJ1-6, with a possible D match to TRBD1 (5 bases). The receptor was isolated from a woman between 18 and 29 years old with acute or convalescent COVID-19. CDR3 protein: CASSLVAGSPNSPLHF. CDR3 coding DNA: TGTGCCAGCAGCTTGGTCGCAGGGTCCCCCAATTCACCCCTCCACTTT.